These 3 T cell receptor beta chains were all obtained from the same sample, sequenced in a study of T cells after posttransplantation cyclophosphamide. A marrow graft followed busulfan-fludarabine conditioning, with cyclophosphamide on days +3 and +4. Sequencing was performed with immunoSEQ multiplex PCR; in TCRdb, only in-frame clones are kept and a portion is missing. The sample shows 10,000 to 15,000 clones, around 2.1% of them seen only once. The sample here was PBMCs, taken after allogeneic stem cell transplant with posttransplant cyclophosphamide. The receptors were gathered from a male patient aged 25-45 years who received an allogeneic stem cell transplant from a related donor, was CMV-positive, and had no GVHD. Some T cells may have come from the graft donor.

The V call is TRBV30, the J call TRBJ2-4; tentatively, D is TRBD2 (7 bases). V was clipped by 1 base and J by 9 bases, with 16 bases between them. Germline loops: CDR1 GTSNPN, CDR2 SVGIG (reference sequence). The CDR3 extends over 14 amino acids. The CDR3 loop reads CAWSAGGLEGIQYF. The CDR3 nucleotides read TGTGCCTGGAGTGCCGGGGGGCTCGAGGGCATTCAGTACTTC.

This clone was counted only a few times. The rearrangement joins TRBV12-5 to TRBJ1-1; D gene uncertain. CDR1 LGHNT and CDR2 FRNRAP come from the germline V gene. Trimming removed 6 bases at V and 1 base at J, with 9 bases between. The CDR3 is 13 residues long. The CDR3 reads CASGPVPNTEAFF. The CDR3 DNA follows: TGTGCTAGTGGCCCAGTTCCGAACACTGAAGCTTTCTTT.

V gene TRBV6-1 combines with J gene TRBJ2-6; maybe TRBD1 (5 bases). V gave up 4 bases and J gave up 4 bases, with 14 bases separating them. The CDR3 has 16 amino acids. Germline CDR1 and CDR2: MNHNS and SASEGT. The CDR3, as DNA: TGTGCCAGCAGTGTTCAAGGGGTTGCCGGGGCCAACGTCCTGACTTTC. It is translated as CASSVQGVAGANVLTF.